This T cell receptor (beta chain) was sequenced for a study of brain metastases from non-small cell lung cancer. Study-wide results and caveats: Expanded T-cell clones appeared in about 70% of brain metastases over primaries.

As to this clone: Its antigen is unknown.

The germline V gene has CDR1 SGDLS and CDR2 YYNGEE. Trimming stripped 0 bases from V and 0 bases from J, with 7 bases between. The CDR3 extends over 15 amino acids. Only in-frame clones appear in the TCRdb table, and some are missing; sequencing was by immunoSEQ multiplex PCR. The table includes roughly 530 clones, under 80% detected once. The rearrangement links TRBV9 to TRBJ2-1; D gene ambiguous. The specimen sequenced was tissue from a brain metastasis. The clonotype originates from a donor aged 40 or older with non-small cell lung cancer. Here the CDR3 DNA reads TGTGCCAGCAGCGTAGAGGTTACCTCCTACAATGAGCAGTTCTTC. The encoded protein is CASSVEVTSYNEQFF.